This passage covers 2 T cell receptor beta chains from one sample sequenced in a study of patients and donors after allogeneic stem cell transplantation. One entry per CDR3 protein, called by TCRdb with MiXCR from the RT-PCR reads. The top ten clones hold around 7.9% of a sample with hundreds of thousands of distinct CDR3 sequences, 16% of them seen once. The specimen was blood, either unsorted or a sorted T cell fraction (not recorded which). Every receptor here comes from a human donor who was either an allogeneic HSCT recipient or a stem cell or donor lymphocyte infusion donor (not recorded which). It is not recorded whose cells these are; they may come from a transplant donor.

The chain couples TRBV9 to TRBJ2-5; D possibly corresponds to TRBD2 (6 bases). Germline V CDR1 and CDR2: SGDLS, YYNGEE. V dropped 0 bases and J dropped 0 bases, with 9 bases sitting between them. This CDR3 comprises 15 residues. CDR3 sequence reads: CASSVDPGDQETQYF. The CDR3 region has the DNA TGTGCCAGCAGCGTAGATCCGGGGGACCAAGAGACCCAGTACTTC.

The rearrangement uses TRBV6-1 and TRBJ2-1; D is perhaps TRBD2 (6 bases). CDR1 is MNHNS and CDR2 is SASEGT in the germline V gene. V lost 5 bases to trimming and J lost 4 bases, with 21 bases between them. There are 17 residues in the CDR3. CDR3 bases: TGTGCCAGCAGTACTCCAGGGTGGCGGGACCCTTACAATGAGCAGTTCTTC. It codes for CASSTPGWRDPYNEQFF.